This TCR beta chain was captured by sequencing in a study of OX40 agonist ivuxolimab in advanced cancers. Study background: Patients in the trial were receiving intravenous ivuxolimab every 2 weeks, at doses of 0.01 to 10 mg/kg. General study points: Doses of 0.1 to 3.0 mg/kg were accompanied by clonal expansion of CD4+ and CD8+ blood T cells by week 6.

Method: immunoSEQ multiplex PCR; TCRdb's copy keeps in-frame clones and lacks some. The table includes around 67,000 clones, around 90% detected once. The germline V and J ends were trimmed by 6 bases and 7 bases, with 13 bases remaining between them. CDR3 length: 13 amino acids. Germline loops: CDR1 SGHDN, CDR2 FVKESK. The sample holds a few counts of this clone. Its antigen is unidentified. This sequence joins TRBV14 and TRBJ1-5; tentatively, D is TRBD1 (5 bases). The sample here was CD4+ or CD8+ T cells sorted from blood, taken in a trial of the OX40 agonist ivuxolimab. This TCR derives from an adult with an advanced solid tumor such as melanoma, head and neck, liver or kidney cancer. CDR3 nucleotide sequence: TGTGCCAGCAGTTTGACGTCAGGGCAGCCCCAGCATTTT. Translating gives CASSLTSGQPQHF.